The 30 T cell receptor beta chains below were found in one sample sequenced in a study of CXCR3-negative and CXCR3-positive naive CD8 T cells. The study, taken as a whole, reports: When CXCR3-positive naive cells were set against CXCR3-negative naive cells, the former had more hydrophobic TRB CDR3s.

Preparation of TRB cDNA libraries relied on 5' RACE carrying UMI labels. TCRdb reprocessed the 5' RACE reads, keeping one entry per CDR3 protein, no DNA. The sample has about 70,000 distinct CDR3 sequences. These TCRs' antigens remain unknown. Sequenced sample: naive CXCR3+ CD8+ T cells from blood. As for subset: CD45RO-CCR7+CD27+CD95- naive CD8+ T cells expressing CXCR3 (TNR3+). Receptor source: a human donor in good health. Some clones in this sample may be carry-over from other donors' samples.

The genes are TRBV29-1 and TRBJ2-1. CDR1 and CDR2 from the germline V gene are SQVTM and ANQGSEA. The CDR3 length is 13 residues. Here the CDR3 reads CSVVWSTLNEQSF.

V gene TRBV20-1 combines with J gene TRBJ2-7; absent DNA, TCRdb's TRBD2 call cannot be checked. Germline CDR1 reads DFQATT; CDR2 reads SNEGSKA (reference sequence). The CDR3 is 15 residues long. The chain's CDR3 is CSARGGLAASYEQYF.

This CDR3 reads CASKPRPGGNEQFF. The rearrangement joins TRBV14 to TRBJ2-1; TCRdb reports TRBD2, a call that lacks DNA to check it against. Looked up from germline, CDR1 is SGHDN and CDR2 is FVKESK. CDR3 length: 14 amino acids.

The V and J genes are TRBV7-9 and TRBJ2-7. This CDR3 spans 13 amino acids. Germline assignment: CDR1 SEHNR and CDR2 FQNEAQ (reference sequence). This CDR3 reads CASSWPATYEQYF.

The chain combines TRBV28 with TRBJ2-7; the D call of TRBD1 rests on TCRdb alone, since no DNA is present to check it. The germline CDR1 and CDR2 sequences are MDHEN and SYDVKM. The CDR3 runs to 14 residues. The CDR3 is CASSLLGTAYEQYF.

This chain links TRBV21-1 with TRBJ2-5; the TRBD2 assignment by TCRdb is unverifiable without DNA. TRBV21-1 is a recognized pseudogene. The CDR3 is made up of 17 amino acids. CDR3 loop: CASSKDLRGGRQETQYF.

This chain joins TRBV4-3 and TRBJ2-7; the TCRdb D gene call, TRBD1, has no DNA to confirm it. This CDR3 has 15 residues. Per germline, CDR1 LGHNA and CDR2 YSLEER. CDR3: CASSQGTGLTYEQYF.

This chain links TRBV3-1 with TRBJ2-7; TCRdb selects TRBD2, and the lack of DNA leaves this call unchecked. The V gene's germline CDR1 is LGHDT and CDR2 YNNKEL (reference sequence). The CDR3 consists of 16 residues. CDR3 region: CASSQGSGGLSYEQYF.

This chain connects TRBV21-1 to TRBJ1-5; the D call from TCRdb, TRBD1, cannot be confirmed without DNA. TRBV21-1 is deemed a pseudogene. This CDR3 region has 17 residues. CDR3 protein: CASSKGSGLRDNQPQHF.

This rearrangement joins TRBV7-8 to TRBJ2-1; checking the TCRdb D call of TRBD2 is not possible without DNA. This CDR3 spans 16 amino acids. The germline gives CDR1 SGHVS, CDR2 FQNEAQ. CDR3 residues: CASSLYTSEADNEQFF. The complete variable domain, with remaining parts taken from reference TRBV7-8 and TRBJ2-1, reads GAGVSQSPRYKVAKRGQDVALRCDPISGHVSLFWYQQALGQGPEFLTYFQNEAQLDKSGLPSDRFFAERPEGSVSTLKIQRTQQEDSAVYLCASSLYTSEADNEQFFGPGTRLTVL.

This chain uses TRBV4-3 with TRBJ1-2; TCRdb outputs TRBD1, but without DNA this stays unchecked. The CDR3 spans 16 residues. Germline V gives CDR1 LGHNA, CDR2 YSLEER. CDR3 sequence reads: CASSQETGKKEDGYTF.

This chain joins TRBV7-2 and TRBJ2-1. Germline V gene lookup returns CDR1 SGHTA and CDR2 FQGNSA. This CDR3 contains 13 residues. The CDR3 spells CASSAYGANEQFF.

The gene calls are TRBV6-6 and TRBJ2-7; TCRdb gives TRBD1 as the D gene, but with no DNA this cannot be confirmed. The germline V gene encodes CDR1 MNHNY and CDR2 SVGAGI (reference sequence). This CDR3 contains 12 residues. CDR3 in amino acids: CASSYEGDEQYF.

The CDR3 spells CASTPVLDFEQFF. The rearrangement links TRBV7-9 to TRBJ2-1; TCRdb's D gene call, TRBD2, goes unchecked for lack of DNA. This CDR3 region has 13 residues. CDR1 is SEHNR, CDR2 FQNEAQ, per germline (reference sequence). The full variable domain, with the rest looked up from reference TRBV7-9 and TRBJ2-1, is DTGVSQNPRHKITKRGQNVTFRCDPISEHNRLYWYRQTLGQGPEFLTYFQNEAQLEKSRLLSDRFSAERPKGSFSTLEIQRTEQGDSAMYLCASTPVLDFEQFFGPGTRLTVL.

J is TRBJ2-1 and V is TRBV14. The CDR3 runs to 14 residues. Per the germline V gene, CDR1 is SGHDN and CDR2 is FVKESK. This CDR3 is CASSQDLHFNEQFF.

This chain links TRBV7-9 with TRBJ2-1. Per the germline V gene, CDR1 is SEHNR and CDR2 is FQNEAQ (reference sequence). This CDR3 contains 17 residues. This CDR3 reads CASSLALGVAVYNEQFF.

The CDR3 sequence is CSALGGSSYEQYF. The chain recombines TRBV29-1 with TRBJ2-7. Germline V lookup: CDR1 SQVTM, CDR2 ANQGSEA. This CDR3 is 13 amino acids long.

CDR3 in amino acids: CASSFALNYEQYF. The chain carries TRBV28 and TRBJ2-7. Per germline, CDR1 MDHEN and CDR2 SYDVKM. The CDR3 has 13 amino acids.

This chain joins TRBV9 and TRBJ2-1; the D call from TCRdb, TRBD2, cannot be confirmed without DNA. The CDR3 is 12 amino acids. The germline CDR1 and CDR2 sequences are SGDLS and YYNGEE. This CDR3 reads CASSATRREQFF. Drawing the rest from reference TRBV9 and TRBJ2-1, the complete variable domain is DSGVTQTPKHLITATGQRVTLRCSPRSGDLSVYWYQQSLDQGLQFLIQYYNGEERAKGNILERFSAQQFPDLHSELNLSSLELGDSALYFCASSATRREQFFGPGTRLTVL.

The CDR3 spells CASSSGPATNEKLFF. V and J are TRBV7-9 and TRBJ1-4. Germline V gives CDR1 SEHNR, CDR2 FQNEAQ (reference sequence). This CDR3 comprises 15 residues.

V usage is TRBV12-3 or TRBV12-4 and J usage is TRBJ2-5; TCRdb selects TRBD1, and the lack of DNA leaves this call unchecked. The CDR3 consists of 16 residues. CDR3 loop: CASSSSTEPRQETQYF.

This chain connects TRBV7-9 to TRBJ2-7; TCRdb's D gene call, TRBD1, goes unchecked for lack of DNA. The CDR3 has 13 residues. The germline V gene has CDR1 SEHNR and CDR2 FQNEAQ (reference sequence). The CDR3 sequence: CASSSRTAYEQYF. Drawing the rest from reference TRBV7-9 and TRBJ2-7, the complete variable domain is DTGVSQNPRHKITKRGQNVTFRCDPISEHNRLYWYRQTLGQGPEFLTYFQNEAQLEKSRLLSDRFSAERPKGSFSTLEIQRTEQGDSAMYLCASSSRTAYEQYFGPGTRLTVT.

The chain is built from TRBV14 and TRBJ2-5; TCRdb's D call, TRBD1, is unchecked because there is no DNA. This CDR3 has 16 residues. Germline loops: CDR1 SGHDN, CDR2 FVKESK. The CDR3 sequence is CASSQAFTGAGETQYF. Drawing the rest from reference TRBV14 and TRBJ2-5, the complete variable domain is EAGVTQFPSHSVIEKGQTVTLRCDPISGHDNLYWYRRVMGKEIKFLLHFVKESKQDESGMPNNRFLAERTGGTYSTLKVQPAELEDSGVYFCASSQAFTGAGETQYFGPGTRLLVL.

J is TRBJ1-2 and V is TRBV29-1; the D call of TRBD1 rests on TCRdb alone, since no DNA is present to check it. This CDR3 spans 12 amino acids. In germline, CDR1 is SQVTM, CDR2 ANQGSEA. CDR3 in amino acids: CSVALAGVGYTF.

This chain joins TRBV6-5 and TRBJ2-3; TCRdb gives TRBD2 as the D gene, but with no DNA this cannot be confirmed. CDR3 size: 16 residues. Germline CDR1 reads MNHEY; CDR2 reads SVGAGI. The CDR3 region is CASSSLSGGLTDTQYF.

The V gene is TRBV29-1, the J gene TRBJ1-2; TCRdb's D call, TRBD1, is unchecked because there is no DNA. CDR1 and CDR2 (germline): SQVTM, ANQGSEA. This CDR3 comprises 14 residues. CDR3 in amino acids: CSTEVRGLGYGYTF.

The chain recombines TRBV10-3 with TRBJ2-7. Per germline, CDR1 ENHRY and CDR2 SYGVKD. The CDR3 is made up of 12 amino acids. This CDR3 reads CAISQREKGQYF.

This chain links TRBV7-9 with TRBJ2-3. CDR1 and CDR2 from the germline V gene are SEHNR and FQNEAQ (reference sequence). The CDR3 contains 11 residues. The CDR3 sequence: CASHRSDTQYF. The full variable domain, completed using reference TRBV7-9 and TRBJ2-3, is DTGVSQNPRHKITKRGQNVTFRCDPISEHNRLYWYRQTLGQGPEFLTYFQNEAQLEKSRLLSDRFSAERPKGSFSTLEIQRTEQGDSAMYLCASHRSDTQYFGPGTRLTVL.

The chain employs TRBV12-3 or TRBV12-4 and TRBJ2-1; with no DNA, the TCRdb D assignment of TRBD1 cannot be verified. The CDR3 runs 13 residues. This chain's CDR3 is CASRPATGYEQFF.

This chain links TRBV29-1 with TRBJ2-3. This CDR3 is 12 amino acids long. The germline gives CDR1 SQVTM, CDR2 ANQGSEA. The CDR3 sequence is CSVEGVIDTQYF.